These 16 T cell receptor beta chains were sequenced from one sample in a study of shared clonotypes between healthy human individuals. Repertoires were generated with immunoSEQ multiplex PCR, while TCRdb's copy carries only in-frame clones and drops some. The table has 2 million to 2.5 million clones, approximately 96% seen once. The specimen was naive CD4+ T cells sorted from blood. The subset denotes: CD45RA+ positively selected. All receptors derive from a man aged 18 to 29 in good health.

The V gene is TRBV5-1, the J gene TRBJ1-1; the match to TRBD1 covers 7 bases. The CDR3 is made up of 16 amino acids. V lost 5 bases, J lost 4 bases, and 14 bases stayed unmatched. Germline-derived CDR1 and CDR2 are SGHRS and YFSETQ. CDR3 coding DNA: TGCGCCAGCAGGTGGACATCAGACAGGGTCGGCACTGAAGCTTTCTTT. Translating it yields CASRWTSDRVGTEAFF.

This chain joins TRBV6-4 and TRBJ1-2; no clear D. The germline V gene encodes CDR1 MRHNA and CDR2 SNTAGT. This CDR3 has 15 residues. V lost 3 bases and J 7 bases, leaving 18 bases between the germline ends. The CDR3, as DNA: TGTGCCAGCAGTGAAGGGTCAAGGCCATCGGGTGGCTACACCTTC. Amino acid sequence: CASSEGSRPSGGYTF.

The gene calls are TRBV6-6 and TRBJ1-3; 9 nucleotides align to TRBD1. The germline V gene has CDR1 MNHNY and CDR2 SVGAGI (reference sequence). Germline trimming cut 0 bases from V and 5 bases from J; bases unmatched to any gene: 5. The CDR3 sequence is 16 residues long. CDR3 amino acids: CASSYSRQGERNTIYF. The CDR3 DNA reads TGTGCCAGCAGTTACTCGCGACAGGGGGAGCGAAACACCATATATTTT.

This chain links TRBV5-1 with TRBJ1-1, with 11 bases lining up with TRBD1. The germline CDR1 and CDR2 sequences are SGHRS and YFSETQ. This CDR3 spans 17 amino acids. After removal of 4 bases from V and 4 bases from J, the junction contained 12 bases not matched to a gene. The CDR3 DNA reads as TGCGCCAGCAGCGCGCAACCGGACAGGGGGCTCGGCACTGAAGCTTTCTTT. Encoded protein: CASSAQPDRGLGTEAFF. Complete variable domain (other parts from reference TRBV5-1 and TRBJ1-1): KAGVTQTPRYLIKTRGQQVTLSCSPISGHRSVSWYQQTPGQGLQFLFEYFSETQRNKGNFPGRFSGRQFSNSRSEMNVSTLELGDSALYLCASSAQPDRGLGTEAFFGQGTRLTVV.

In the case of this clone: This same CDR3 is encoded by further DNA sequences in the sample. The CDR3 DNA follows: TGTGCCAGCAGCTTAGCTCCGGGAAACACCATATATTTT. Translated, it gives CASSLAPGNTIYF. V and J are TRBV11-3 and TRBJ1-3, with D uncertain. The germline V gene encodes CDR1 SGHNT and CDR2 YENEEA. The length of the CDR3 is 13 residues. V lost 1 base and J lost 4, with 5 bases in between.

This chain links TRBV30 with TRBJ1-2; TRBD1 might be the D (5 bases). CDR3 length equals 13 residues. Deletions cut 4 bases from V and 1 base from J, with 10 bases between. CDR1 is GTSNPN, CDR2 SVGIG, per germline (reference sequence). This CDR3 reads CAWTRVLNYGYTF. The CDR3 coding sequence is TGTGCCTGGACCAGGGTACTTAACTATGGCTACACCTTC. The full variable domain, completed using reference TRBV30 and TRBJ1-2, is SQTIHQWPATLVQPVGSPLSLECTVEGTSNPNLYWYRQAAGRGLQLLFYSVGIGQISSEVPQNLSASRPQDRQFILSSKKLLLSDSGFYLCAWTRVLNYGYTFGSGTRLTVV.

This chain links TRBV11-2 with TRBJ2-7, with D unclear. Trimming shortened V by 5 bases and J by 6 bases, and 17 bases separated the two germline ends. The CDR3 runs to 14 residues. Germline CDR1 SGHAT, CDR2 FQNNGV. This CDR3 is CASSPRWQAVEQYF. Written as DNA, the CDR3 is TGTGCCAGCAGCCCAAGGTGGCAGGCCGTCGAGCAGTACTTC.

The chain couples TRBV11-2 to TRBJ2-2; 7 positions agree with TRBD2. Trimming took 5 bases from V and 1 from J; bases not matched to a gene: 7. This CDR3 region has 16 residues. The germline gives CDR1 SGHAT, CDR2 FQNNGV. CDR3 protein: CASSRDYPKNTGELFF. The CDR3 region has the DNA TGTGCCAGCAGCCGGGACTACCCCAAGAACACCGGGGAGCTGTTTTTT.

The gene calls are TRBV7-2 and TRBJ2-7; D possibly matches TRBD1 or TRBD2 (5 bases each). CDR1 is SGHTA, CDR2 FQGNSA, per germline. This CDR3 has 15 amino acids. V was clipped by 4 bases and J by 6 bases, with 19 bases between them. DNA for the CDR3: TGTGCCAGCAGCTCAGGAGGTCTTAGGGGACGCGAGCAGTACTTC. It codes for CASSSGGLRGREQYF. Based on the CDR3 plus reference TRBV7-2 and TRBJ2-7, the full variable domain is GAGVSQSPSNKVTEKGKDVELRCDPISGHTALYWYRQSLGQGLEFLIYFQGNSAPDKSGLPSDRFSAERTGGSVSTLTIQRTQQEDSAVYLCASSSGGLRGREQYFGPGTRLTVT.

The chain has TRBV4-2 and TRBJ2-5; 8 bases map to TRBD1. V dropped 3 bases and J dropped 4; count of bases not matched to a gene: 10. CDR3 length equals 16 residues. Germline loops: CDR1 LGHNA, CDR2 YNFKEQ. The CDR3 here is CASSQDTTGTGETQYF. In DNA form, the CDR3 reads TGTGCCAGCAGCCAGGACACCACCGGGACAGGAGAGACCCAGTACTTC.

The table lists this clone with a count of one. The V and J genes are TRBV4-2 and TRBJ2-7; a weak D match, TRBD2 (5 bases). Germline values: CDR1 LGHNA, CDR2 YNFKEQ. V dropped 5 bases and J dropped 6 bases, with 17 bases sitting between them. The CDR3 is made up of 14 amino acids. DNA for the CDR3: TGTGCCAGCAGCACCCATTCCGCGGGCGGCGAGCAGTACTTC. This encodes CASSTHSAGGEQYF.

The chain recombines TRBV9 with TRBJ2-5, with D perhaps being TRBD1 or TRBD2 (5 bases each). V lost 3 bases, J lost 9 bases, and 15 bases lay in between. The CDR3 sequence is 13 residues long. Germline loops: CDR1 SGDLS, CDR2 YYNGEE. In DNA form, the CDR3 reads TGTGCCAGCAGCGAACAGGAGGAGGTGGCCCAGTACTTC. Translated, it gives CASSEQEEVAQYF.

This chain joins TRBV30 and TRBJ1-4; unclear D gene. CDR1 GTSNPN and CDR2 SVGIG come from the germline V gene (reference sequence). Trimming cost V 0 bases and J 5 bases, with 13 bases left between them. The CDR3 totals 15 residues. In nucleotides, the CDR3 is TGTGCCTGGAGTGTAAACGGCCTGATGAATGAAAAACTGTTTTTT. This encodes CAWSVNGLMNEKLFF.

V gene TRBV4-3 combines with J gene TRBJ2-1; 7 bases fit TRBD2. This CDR3 has 16 residues. After removal of 1 base from V and 3 bases from J, the junction contained 6 bases not matched to a gene. Germline values: CDR1 LGHNA, CDR2 YSLEER. The CDR3 sequence: CASSQGAASGYNEQFF. The CDR3 DNA reads as TGCGCCAGCAGCCAAGGTGCGGCTAGCGGCTACAATGAGCAGTTCTTC.

The chain combines TRBV29-1 with TRBJ2-7; possibly TRBD1 or TRBD2 for D (5 bases each). Germline V CDR1 and CDR2: SQVTM, ANQGSEA. V lost 0 bases and J lost 6, with 9 bases in between. There are 12 residues in the CDR3. CDR3 sequence (DNA): TGCAGCGTTGAAGAGGGGGTCGCCGAGCAGTACTTC. Encoded protein: CSVEEGVAEQYF.

Details on this clone: One end of the junction varies from germline; a read error may be responsible. The rearrangement joins TRBV5-1 to TRBJ1-2; weak D call: TRBD1 (6 bases). The CDR3 contains 14 residues. Germline-derived CDR1 and CDR2 are SGHRS and YFSETQ. The CDR3 loop reads CASSSGTSNHGYTF. The CDR3 nucleotides are TGCGCCAGCAGCTCCGGGACATCTAACCATGGCTACACCTTC.